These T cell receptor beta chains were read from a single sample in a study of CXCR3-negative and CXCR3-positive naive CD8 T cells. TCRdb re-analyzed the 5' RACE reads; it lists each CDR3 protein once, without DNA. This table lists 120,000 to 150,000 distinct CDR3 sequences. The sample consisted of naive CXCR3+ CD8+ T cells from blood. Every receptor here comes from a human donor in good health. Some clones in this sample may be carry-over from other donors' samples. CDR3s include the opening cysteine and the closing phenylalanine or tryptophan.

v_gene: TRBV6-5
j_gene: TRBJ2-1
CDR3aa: CASSQGIGSYNEQFF

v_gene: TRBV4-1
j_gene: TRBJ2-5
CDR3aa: CASSKTLQETQYF

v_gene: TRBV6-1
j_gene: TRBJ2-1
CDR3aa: CASSEAGIGSEQFF

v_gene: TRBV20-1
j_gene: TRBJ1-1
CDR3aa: CSARDAGTGGIEAFF

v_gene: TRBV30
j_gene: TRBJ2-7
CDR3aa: CAWSDRGNEQYF

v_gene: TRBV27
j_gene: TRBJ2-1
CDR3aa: CASSFEANNEQFF

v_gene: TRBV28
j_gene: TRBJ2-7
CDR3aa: CASSFSDEQYF

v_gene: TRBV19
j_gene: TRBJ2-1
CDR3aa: CASSIEGSYNEQFF

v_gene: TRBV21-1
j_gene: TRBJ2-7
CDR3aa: CASSNDRGLEQYF

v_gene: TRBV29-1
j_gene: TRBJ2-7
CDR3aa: CSDPDRGLHEQYF

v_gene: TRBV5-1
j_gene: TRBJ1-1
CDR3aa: CASSHGTGYSTEAFF

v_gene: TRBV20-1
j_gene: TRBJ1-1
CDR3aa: CSARDTGMNTEAFF

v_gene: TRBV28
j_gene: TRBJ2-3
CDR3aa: CASRPNQGRWTDTQYF

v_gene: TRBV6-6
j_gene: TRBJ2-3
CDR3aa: CASSSTSPPRPDTQYF

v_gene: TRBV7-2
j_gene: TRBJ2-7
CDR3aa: CASSPRGSGAPFEQYF

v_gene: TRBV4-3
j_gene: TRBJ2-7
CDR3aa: CASSQTRAGTLYEQYF

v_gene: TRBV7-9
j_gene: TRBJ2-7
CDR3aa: CASSFAGLADEQYF

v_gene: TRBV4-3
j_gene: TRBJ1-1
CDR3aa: CASSQGGTGMNTEAFF

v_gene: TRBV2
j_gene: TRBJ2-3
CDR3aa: CASSPHSAEDTQYF

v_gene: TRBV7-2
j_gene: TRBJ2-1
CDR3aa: CASSLSGTDSYGQFF

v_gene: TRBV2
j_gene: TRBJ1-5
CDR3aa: CASSQGIGSWPQHF

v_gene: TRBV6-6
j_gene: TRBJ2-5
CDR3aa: CASSYLRTPQETQYF

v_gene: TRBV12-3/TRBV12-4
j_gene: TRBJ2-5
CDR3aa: CASSFGGEQETQYF

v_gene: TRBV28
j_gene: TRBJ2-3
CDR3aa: CASSLWRGTDTQYF

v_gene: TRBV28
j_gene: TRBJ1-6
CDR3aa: CASRNLLPETVYNSPLHF

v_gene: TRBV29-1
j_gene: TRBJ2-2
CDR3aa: CSSPRRQGDTGELFF

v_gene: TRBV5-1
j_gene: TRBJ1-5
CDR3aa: CASSVIGGRSNHPQHF

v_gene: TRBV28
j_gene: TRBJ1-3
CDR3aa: CASSLRGSGNTIYF

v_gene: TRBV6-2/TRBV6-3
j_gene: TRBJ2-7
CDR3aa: CASSYGTDSYEQYF

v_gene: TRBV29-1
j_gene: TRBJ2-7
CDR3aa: CSVLYMDKLYEQYF

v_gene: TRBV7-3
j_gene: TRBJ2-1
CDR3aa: CASSPRTAPGTYNEQFF

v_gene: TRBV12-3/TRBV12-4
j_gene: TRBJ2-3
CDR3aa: CASSLGGAETDTQYF

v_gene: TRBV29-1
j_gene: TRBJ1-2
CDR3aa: CSVTGSGGYTF

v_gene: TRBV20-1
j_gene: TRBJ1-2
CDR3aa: CSARDREGPNYGYTF

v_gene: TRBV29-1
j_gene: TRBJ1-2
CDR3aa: CSVQSPSGYTF

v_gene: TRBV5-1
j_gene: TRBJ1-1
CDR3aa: CASSLAWGDTEAFF

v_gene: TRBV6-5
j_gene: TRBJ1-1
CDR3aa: CASITGGLKSEAFF

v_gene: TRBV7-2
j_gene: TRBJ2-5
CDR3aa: CASSTPRDGRETQYF

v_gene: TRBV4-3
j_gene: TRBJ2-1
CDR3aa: CASSQSLRDNEQFF

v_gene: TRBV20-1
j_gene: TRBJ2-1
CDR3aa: CSARTDRYGRYNEQFF

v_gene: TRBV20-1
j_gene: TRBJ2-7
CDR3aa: CSARDLADLSYEQYF

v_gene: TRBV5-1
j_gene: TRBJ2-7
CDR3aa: CASSLGQGAYEQYF

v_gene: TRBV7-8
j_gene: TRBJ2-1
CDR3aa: CASSPTSGRAAYNEQFF

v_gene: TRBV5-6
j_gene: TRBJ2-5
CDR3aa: CASSLSGGETQYF

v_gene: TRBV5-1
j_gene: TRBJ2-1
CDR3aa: CASSFSGGGNEQFF

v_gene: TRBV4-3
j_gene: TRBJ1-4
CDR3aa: CASSQDATAFGEKLFF

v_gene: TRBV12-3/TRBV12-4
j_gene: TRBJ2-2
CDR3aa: CASSLGGPGELFF

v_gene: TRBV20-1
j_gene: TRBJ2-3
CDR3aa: CSARTYRTDTQYF

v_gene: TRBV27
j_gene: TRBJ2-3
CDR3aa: CASRSYAEAQYF

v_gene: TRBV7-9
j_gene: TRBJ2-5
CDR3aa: CASTFWADEETQYF

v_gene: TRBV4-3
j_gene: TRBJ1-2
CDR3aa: CASSQGPGTFYGYTF

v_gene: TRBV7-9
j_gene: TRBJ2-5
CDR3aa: CASSLVNGEKTQYF

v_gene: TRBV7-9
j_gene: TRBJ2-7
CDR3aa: CASSLVGGGLPLGSYEQYF

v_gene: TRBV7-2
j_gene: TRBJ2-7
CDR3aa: CASSYYPGVDEQYF

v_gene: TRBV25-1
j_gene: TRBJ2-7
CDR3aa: CARTIEARSYEQYF

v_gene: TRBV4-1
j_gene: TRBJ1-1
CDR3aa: CASSHPAGGNTEAFF

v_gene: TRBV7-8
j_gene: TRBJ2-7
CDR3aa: CASSPSSIILASEQYF

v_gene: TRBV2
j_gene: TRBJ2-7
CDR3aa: CASSGGSNSYEQYF

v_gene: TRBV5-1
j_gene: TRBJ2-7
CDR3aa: CASSLSANSYEQYF

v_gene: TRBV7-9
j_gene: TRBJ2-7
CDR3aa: CASSLDGPEQYF